This entry lists 12 T cell receptor beta chains sequenced from one sample in a study of T cells in tuberculosis. TCRdb's table, derived via immunoSEQ multiplex PCR, lists solely in-frame clones and lacks some. The sample lists 7,500 to 8,500 clones, 85% to 95% occurring once. The specimen sequenced was PBMCs. These receptors all come from an adult with tuberculosis.

The rearrangement joins TRBV2 to TRBJ1-1; the D gene is possibly TRBD1 (5 bases). Germline loops: CDR1 SNHLY, CDR2 FYNNEI. Between the trimmed V and J ends, which lost 1 base and 5 bases, there was a span of 8 bases. The CDR3 length is 13 residues. CDR3 residues: CASSEEAGTEAFF. The CDR3 DNA reads as TGTGCCAGCAGTGAAGAGGCAGGGACTGAAGCTTTCTTT.

J is TRBJ1-3 and V is TRBV5-1; D unclear. V dropped 5 bases and J dropped 1 base, with 7 bases sitting between them. CDR3 length: 13 amino acids. CDR1 and CDR2 (germline): SGHRS, YFSETQ. The CDR3 coding sequence is TGCGCCAGCAGTCCGGTTTCTGGAAACACCATATATTTT. As protein: CASSPVSGNTIYF. Supplemented by reference TRBV5-1 and TRBJ1-3, the full variable domain reads KAGVTQTPRYLIKTRGQQVTLSCSPISGHRSVSWYQQTPGQGLQFLFEYFSETQRNKGNFPGRFSGRQFSNSRSEMNVSTLELGDSALYLCASSPVSGNTIYFGEGSWLTVV.

This chain uses TRBV18 with TRBJ2-3; 8 bases line up with TRBD2. Germline CDR1 reads KGHSH; CDR2 reads LQKENI. Trimming cost V 0 bases and J 0 bases; bases outside gene matches: 2. The CDR3 has 16 residues. The CDR3 DNA sequence: TGTGCCAGCTCACCACCGGCTAGCGGGAGCACAGATACGCAGTATTTT. This codes for CASSPPASGSTDTQYF.

This clone was detected only a few times. The rearrangement uses TRBV7-3 and TRBJ2-1; weak D call: TRBD1 (6 bases). CDR1 and CDR2 from the germline V gene are SGHTA and FQGTGA. Trimming shortened V by 5 bases and J by 4 bases, and 9 bases separated the two germline ends. The CDR3 sequence is 13 residues long. CDR3 DNA: TGTGCCAGCAGCCCACAGGGTTACAATGAGCAGTTCTTC. Protein sequence: CASSPQGYNEQFF.

The chain recombines TRBV6-5 with TRBJ1-1, with 7 positions matching TRBD1. V shed 0 bases, J shed 4 bases, and the junction held 5 bases outside the gene matches. This CDR3 is built from 15 residues. The germline CDR1 and CDR2 sequences are MNHEY and SVGAGI. The CDR3 region is CASSYSGGSGTEAFF. The CDR3 nucleotides are TGTGCCAGCAGTTACTCAGGGGGCTCGGGCACTGAAGCTTTCTTT.

The V and J genes are TRBV6-4 and TRBJ2-6; 9 bases are a match to TRBD1. Unmatched junction bases numbered 9, after V lost 7 bases and J lost 2 bases. Per the germline V gene, CDR1 is MRHNA and CDR2 is SNTAGT. The CDR3 extends over 17 amino acids. This CDR3 is CASNPRDRETGANVLTF. The CDR3 DNA sequence: TGTGCCAGCAATCCGAGGGACAGGGAGACTGGGGCCAACGTCCTGACTTTC.

This clone was observed once. The gene calls are TRBV19 and TRBJ2-2, with TRBD1 matching 8 bases. The CDR3 sequence is 15 residues long. Per the germline V gene, CDR1 is LNHDA and CDR2 is SQIVND (reference sequence). The ends lost 3 bases at V and 1 base at J; junction bases unmatched: 1. CDR3 residues: CASSIGTGNTGELFF. In DNA form, the CDR3 reads TGTGCCAGTAGTATCGGGACAGGGAACACCGGGGAGCTGTTTTTT.

This rearrangement joins TRBV5-1 to TRBJ1-4; D unresolved. V lost 0 bases, J lost 7 bases, and 22 bases lay in between. The CDR3 sequence is 18 residues long. CDR1 is SGHRS and CDR2 is YFSETQ in the germline V gene. The CDR3 sequence is CASSLAPQRSFRGEKLFF. CDR3 coding DNA: TGCGCCAGCAGCTTGGCTCCCCAACGAAGCTTCAGAGGTGAAAAACTGTTTTTT.

The rearrangement uses TRBV6-5 and TRBJ1-1, with unresolved D. CDR1 MNHEY and CDR2 SVGAGI come from the germline V gene. The CDR3 extends over 14 amino acids. V lost 6 bases and J 1 base, leaving 12 bases between the germline ends. The CDR3 sequence is CASSLLKRNTEAFF. The CDR3 DNA sequence: TGTGCCAGCAGCCTCCTGAAGCGGAACACTGAAGCTTTCTTT.

The rearrangement joins TRBV19 to TRBJ1-2; D may be TRBD1 (6 bases). Germline V gene data show CDR1 as LNHDA and CDR2 as SQIVND (reference sequence). This CDR3 contains 18 residues. V was trimmed by 10 bases and J by 3 bases, leaving 30 bases between them. The CDR3 DNA reads TGTGCCATCAGTGGCCCCCGTCAAACAGGGTCGGAATACTATGGCTACACCTTC. It translates to CAISGPRQTGSEYYGYTF.

This chain joins TRBV6-5 and TRBJ2-7, with 7 bases that match TRBD1. Germline-derived CDR1 and CDR2 are MNHEY and SVGAGI. Losses at the gene ends were 0 bases for V and 0 bases for J; bases not matched to a gene: 5. This CDR3 contains 16 residues. The CDR3 coding sequence is TGTGCCAGCAGTTACTCTAGGACAGGAGGCTCCTACGAGCAGTACTTC. As protein: CASSYSRTGGSYEQYF.

The rearrangement uses TRBV6-1 and TRBJ2-1; no reliable D call. CDR3 length: 14 amino acids. Germline V gene sequence: CDR1 MNHNS, CDR2 SASEGT. V was trimmed by 7 bases and J by 2 bases, leaving 12 bases between them. The CDR3 spells CASIKSPTYNEQFF. The CDR3 nucleotides are TGTGCCAGCATTAAGTCGCCTACCTACAATGAGCAGTTCTTC.